This T cell receptor beta chain was sequenced in a study of blood T cells in healthy people across ages. Study background: About one barcoded TCR beta cDNA was captured per two T cells. Whole-study findings and limits: Donor CMV infection status was unknown, possibly confounding age-related changes in expanded clonotypes.

Primers used in a second PCR of about 7 to 12 cycles were a sample-barcoded 5' primer and a J-beta primer mix. In TCRdb, the 5' RACE reads were re-called with MiXCR into one record per CDR3 protein. The profile shows approximately 800,000 distinct CDR3 sequences, roughly 34% of them singletons. This clonotype was observed a handful of times. The antigen is unknown. The source is a man aged 18 to 30 in good health. Sequenced: blood.

The chain's CDR3 is CASTPYQGADGYTF. Written as DNA, the CDR3 is TGTGCCAGCACGCCCTATCAGGGGGCGGATGGCTACACCTTC. This chain uses TRBV6-5 with TRBJ1-2, with TRBD1 matching over 8 bases. Trimming took 7 bases from V and 6 from J; bases not matched to a gene: 10. This CDR3 contains 14 residues. Germline lookup yields CDR1 MNHEY and CDR2 SVGAGI.